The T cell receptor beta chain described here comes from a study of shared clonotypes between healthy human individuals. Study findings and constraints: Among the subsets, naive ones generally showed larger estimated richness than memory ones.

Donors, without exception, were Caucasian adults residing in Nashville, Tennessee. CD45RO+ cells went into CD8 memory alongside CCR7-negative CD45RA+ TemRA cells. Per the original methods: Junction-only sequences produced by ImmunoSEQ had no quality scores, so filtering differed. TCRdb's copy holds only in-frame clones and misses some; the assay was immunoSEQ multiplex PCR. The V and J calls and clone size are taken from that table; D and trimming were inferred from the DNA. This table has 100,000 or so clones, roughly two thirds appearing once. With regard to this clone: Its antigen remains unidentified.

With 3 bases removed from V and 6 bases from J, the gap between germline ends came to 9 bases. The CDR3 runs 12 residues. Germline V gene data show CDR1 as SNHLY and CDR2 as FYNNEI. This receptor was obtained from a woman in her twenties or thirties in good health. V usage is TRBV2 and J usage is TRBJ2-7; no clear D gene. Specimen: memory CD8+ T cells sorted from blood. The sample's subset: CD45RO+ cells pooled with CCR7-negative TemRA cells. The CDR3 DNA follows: TGTGCCAGCAGTGATTCCAGGCCCGAGCAGTACTTC. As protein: CASSDSRPEQYF. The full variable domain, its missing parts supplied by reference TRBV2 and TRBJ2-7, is EPEVTQTPSHQVTQMGQEVILRCVPISNHLYFYWYRQILGQKVEFLVSFYNNEISEKSEIFDDQFSVERPDGSNFTLKIRSTKLEDSAMYFCASSDSRPEQYFGPGTRLTVT.